This T cell receptor beta chain was sequenced during a study of T cells in Graves' hyperthyroidism and ophthalmopathy. Study overall: At the time of initial diagnosis and before any treatment, peripheral blood was collected. Study results and limitations: For ophthalmopathy, model prediction preceded onset by a median roughly 6.2 months.

There were TCR beta CDR3 regions amplified from RNA transcripts. The study used the HTBI primer set for a first-round RT-PCR of the TCR CDR3. MiXCR, run by TCRdb on the multiplex PCR reads, gives a single entry per CDR3 protein. The sample consists of about 360,000 distinct CDR3 sequences, approximately 25% of them appearing once. As for this clonotype: The target antigen is unknown.

The hyperthyroidism patients had all been newly diagnosed, and their disease duration was under 2 months. Their ages ranged from 18 to 65 years. The study excluded patients with uncontrolled infection, other autoimmune disease, pregnancy or lactation. This TCR derives from a man in his fifties or sixties with Graves' hyperthyroidism. The sample consisted of blood.

CDR3 bases: TGCAGTGCTAGGACTAGCGCGTACAATGAGCAGTTCTTC. Translating gives CSARTSAYNEQFF. V and J are TRBV20-1 and TRBJ2-1; 8 bases agree with TRBD2. The trim removed 3 bases at V and 4 bases at J, leaving 2 bases unmatched. The CDR3 runs 13 residues. From germline, CDR1 is DFQATT and CDR2 SNEGSKA (reference sequence).